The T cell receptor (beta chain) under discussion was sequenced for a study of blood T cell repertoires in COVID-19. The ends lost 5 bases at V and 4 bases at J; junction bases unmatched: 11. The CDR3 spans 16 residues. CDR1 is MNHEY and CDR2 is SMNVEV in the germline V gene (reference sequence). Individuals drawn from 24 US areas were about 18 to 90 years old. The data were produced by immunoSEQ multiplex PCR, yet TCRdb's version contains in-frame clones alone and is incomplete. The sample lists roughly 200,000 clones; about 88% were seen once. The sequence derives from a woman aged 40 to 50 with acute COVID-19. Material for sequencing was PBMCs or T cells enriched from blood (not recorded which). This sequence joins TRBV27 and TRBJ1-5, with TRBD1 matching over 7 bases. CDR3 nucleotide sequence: TGTGCCAGCAGTCCACGACAGGGCAATAGAAATCAGCCCCAGCATTTT. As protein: CASSPRQGNRNQPQHF.